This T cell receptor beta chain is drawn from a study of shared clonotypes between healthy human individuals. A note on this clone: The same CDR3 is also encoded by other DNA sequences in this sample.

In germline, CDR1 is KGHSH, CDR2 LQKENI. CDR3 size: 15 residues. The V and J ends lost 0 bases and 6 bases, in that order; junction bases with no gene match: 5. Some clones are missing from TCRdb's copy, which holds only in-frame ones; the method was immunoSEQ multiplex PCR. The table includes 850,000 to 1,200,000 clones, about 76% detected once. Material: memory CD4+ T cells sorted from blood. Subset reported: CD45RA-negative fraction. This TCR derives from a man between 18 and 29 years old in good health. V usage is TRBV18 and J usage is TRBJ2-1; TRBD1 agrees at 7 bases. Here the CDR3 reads CASSPPSPGGNEQFF. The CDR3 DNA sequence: TGTGCCAGCTCACCACCGAGTCCAGGGGGCAATGAGCAGTTCTTC.